This TCR beta chain was retrieved from a study of T cell repertoires in cytomegalovirus infection. Turning to the study itself: Carrying CMV and the relevant HLA type showed in public TCR beta signatures.

Study results and limitations: It was HLA-C-restricted CMV-specific TCR beta clonotypes that dominated the response ex vivo.

MiXCR was run by TCRdb on the reads, yielding one entry per CDR3 protein. The table lists about 530,000 distinct CDR3 sequences, approximately 25% of them singletons. Trimming cost V 0 bases and J 1 base, with 9 bases left between them. CDR3 size: 15 residues. Germline V gene data show CDR1 as LGHNA and CDR2 as YSLEER. For this clonotype: Its antigen is unidentified.

Input material: PBMCs. This receptor was obtained from a human donor in good health (CMV status not recorded). Some clones in this sample may be carry-over from other donors' samples. This chain links TRBV4-3 with TRBJ1-1; D is ambiguous. CDR3 in amino acids: CASSQDPNGNTEAFF. The CDR3 nucleotides are TGCGCCAGCAGCCAAGATCCTAACGGGAACACTGAAGCTTTCTTT.